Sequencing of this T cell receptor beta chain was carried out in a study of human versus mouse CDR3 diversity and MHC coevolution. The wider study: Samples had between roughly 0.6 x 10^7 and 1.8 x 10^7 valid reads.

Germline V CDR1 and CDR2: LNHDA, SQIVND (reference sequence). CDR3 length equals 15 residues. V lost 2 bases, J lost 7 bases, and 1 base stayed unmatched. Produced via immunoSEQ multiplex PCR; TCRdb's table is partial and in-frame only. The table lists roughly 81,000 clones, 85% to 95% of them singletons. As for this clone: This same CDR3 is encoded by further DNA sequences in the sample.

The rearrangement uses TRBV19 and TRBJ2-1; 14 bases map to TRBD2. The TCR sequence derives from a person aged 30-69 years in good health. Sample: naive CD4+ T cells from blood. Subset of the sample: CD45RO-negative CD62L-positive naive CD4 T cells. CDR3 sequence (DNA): TGTGCCAGTAGTATACGACTAGCGGGGGGGAATGAGCAGTTCTTC. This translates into CASSIRLAGGNEQFF.